This T cell receptor beta chain was recovered during a study of OX40 agonist ivuxolimab in advanced cancers. Study information: Ivuxolimab was delivered to patients intravenously every 2 weeks at doses spanning 0.01 to 10 mg/kg. Broader study findings: Among the least clonally expanded were partial responders at 0.1-3.0 mg/kg.

The V gene lost 4 bases and the J gene lost 10 bases, with 12 bases spanning the gap. The germline CDR1 and CDR2 sequences are SGHNT and YYREEE (reference sequence). There are 12 residues in the CDR3. Prior autoimmune disease or systemic immunosuppression barred patients. About this clone itself: The antigen is undetermined.

Method: immunoSEQ multiplex PCR; TCRdb's copy keeps in-frame clones and lacks some. The data contain tens of thousands of clones, 78% of them singletons. The input for sequencing was CD4+ or CD8+ T cells sorted from blood, taken in a trial of the OX40 agonist ivuxolimab. The receptor was isolated from an adult with an advanced solid tumor such as melanoma, head and neck, liver or kidney cancer. V and J are TRBV5-4 and TRBJ2-1, with D tentatively TRBD1 (6 bases). The CDR3 loop is CASSPRTEEQFF. CDR3 nucleotides: TGTGCCAGCAGCCCTCGGACAGAAGAGCAGTTCTTC.